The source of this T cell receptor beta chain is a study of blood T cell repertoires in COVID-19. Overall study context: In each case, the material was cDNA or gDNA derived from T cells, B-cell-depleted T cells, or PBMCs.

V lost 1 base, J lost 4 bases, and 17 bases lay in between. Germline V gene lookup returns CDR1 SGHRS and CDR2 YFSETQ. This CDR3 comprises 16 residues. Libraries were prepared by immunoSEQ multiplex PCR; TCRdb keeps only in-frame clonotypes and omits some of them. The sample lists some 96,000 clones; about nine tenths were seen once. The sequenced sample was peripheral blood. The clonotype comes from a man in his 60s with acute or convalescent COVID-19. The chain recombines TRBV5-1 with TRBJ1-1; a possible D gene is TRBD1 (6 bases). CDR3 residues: CASSLRGRGAGTEAFF. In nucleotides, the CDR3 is TGCGCCAGCAGCTTGCGTGGGCGGGGGGCCGGCACTGAAGCTTTCTTT.